In this sample, the clone carrying this T cell receptor (beta chain) turned up many times. This record comes from a study of Graves' ophthalmopathy and Graves' hyperthyroidism. CDR3 size: 13 residues. CDR1 and CDR2 from the germline V gene are MDHEN and SYDVKM. Between the trimmed V and J ends, which lost 6 bases and 5 bases, there was a span of 11 bases. Patients were excluded if they had other autoimmune diseases or uncontrolled infections, and likewise if pregnancy or lactation applied. RNA served as the template for amplifying TCR beta CDR3 regions. First-round RT-PCR relied on HTBI primers, and a second-round multiplex PCR came next. MiXCR, run by TCRdb on the multiplex PCR reads, gives a single entry per CDR3 protein. The sample lists roughly 410,000 distinct CDR3 sequences; approximately 15% were seen once.

The chain uses TRBV28 and TRBJ1-5; no reliable D call. The TCR was taken from a young woman with stable Graves' hyperthyroidism. Sequenced material: peripheral blood. CDR3 residues: CASRAVVDQPQHF. The CDR3 DNA reads TGTGCCAGCAGGGCCGTCGTGGATCAGCCCCAGCATTTT.